Following are 8 T cell receptor beta chains from one sample sequenced in a study of monozygotic twins with inflammatory bowel disease. TCRdb re-called the 5' RACE reads and catalogs CDR3 proteins one per entry, DNA excluded. The sample has about 160,000 distinct CDR3 sequences, and its top ten clones hold around 6.8%. The sequencing input was blood. The receptors here all came from a human donor with ulcerative colitis or Crohn's disease, or a healthy co-twin of an affected twin (not recorded which).

The chain carries TRBV5-8 and TRBJ2-7; TCRdb's D call of TRBD2 is untestable without DNA. The germline V gene encodes CDR1 SGHTS and CDR2 YDEGEE. CDR3 length: 13 residues. The CDR3 loop is CAGRLAGTYEQYF.

The chain uses TRBV20-1 and TRBJ2-7; TCRdb lists TRBD2, though no DNA is available to test this call. Per the germline V gene, CDR1 is DFQATT and CDR2 is SNEGSKA (reference sequence). The CDR3 consists of 14 residues. The CDR3 spells CSATGTSGNYEQYF.

The chain recombines TRBV19 with TRBJ2-2; without DNA, the TCRdb call of TRBD2 cannot be checked. The CDR3 extends over 15 amino acids. Germline CDR1 and CDR2: LNHDA and SQIVND (reference sequence). CDR3 protein: CASNLLAGATGELFF.

The J gene is TRBJ2-7, the V gene TRBV20-1; TCRdb returns TRBD1, unconfirmable since there is no DNA. The CDR3 contains 16 residues. Per the germline V gene, CDR1 is DFQATT and CDR2 is SNEGSKA (reference sequence). The chain's CDR3 is CSAISGRGRGIYEQYF.

The rearrangement joins TRBV5-1 to TRBJ2-2. Germline CDR1 and CDR2: SGHRS and YFSETQ. The CDR3 extends over 14 amino acids. The CDR3 reads CASKFGASPGELFF.

The chain employs TRBV6-5 and TRBJ2-1; the D call of TRBD2 rests on TCRdb alone, since no DNA is present to check it. This CDR3 comprises 15 residues. Germline V gives CDR1 MNHEY, CDR2 SVGAGI. The CDR3 spells CASSHGGAGYNEQFF.

The chain employs TRBV18 and TRBJ2-7. Germline CDR1 KGHSH, CDR2 LQKENI. The CDR3 loop spans 14 amino acids. CDR3: CASSPRGHNYEQYF.

The V and J genes are TRBV28 and TRBJ1-2; TCRdb calls TRBD1, which cannot be checked without DNA. This CDR3 region has 14 residues. CDR1 is MDHEN and CDR2 is SYDVKM in the germline V gene. The chain's CDR3 is CASSPRTGAGGYTF.